This record looks at one T cell receptor beta chain sequence and its context. Its cognate antigen is unknown. These data originate in a study of T cells expressing NK-cell markers. Study-level results: The share of CD8+ T cells held by dominant NKG2C+ clonotypes was about 1.0-7.5% in several donors. Whether expanded NKG2C+ T cell clones were HCMV-specific remained unclear.

Beta-chain TCR cDNA was generated via 5'RACE template switching with UMIs. TCRdb reanalyzed the 5' RACE reads, giving one entry per CDR3 protein sequence and no DNA. The listing contains about 410,000 distinct CDR3 sequences. This CDR3 is built from 15 residues. Germline values: CDR1 SGHDN, CDR2 FVKESK. The receptor was derived from a woman between 45 and 60 years old in good health. The rearrangement uses TRBV14 and TRBJ2-7; TCRdb lists TRBD1, though no DNA is available to test this call. The specimen was blood T cells: a sorted CD56 or NKG2C T cell subset, CD4+ or CD8+ T cells, or bulk PBMC T cells (not recorded which). The CDR3 sequence is CASSQAWDMTDEQYF.